These 22 T cell receptor beta chains were sequenced from one sample in a study of T cell responses to AZD1222 COVID-19 vaccine. The data were produced by immunoSEQ multiplex PCR, yet TCRdb's version contains in-frame clones alone and is incomplete. The sample yields 95,000 to 130,000 clones, almost 95% seen once. Sequenced here: peripheral blood, sampled 28 days after the second AZD1222 dose. The receptor source for this set is an adult who received the AZD1222 COVID-19 vaccine.

The chain employs TRBV7-2 and TRBJ2-1; TRBD2 aligns across 12 bases. V dropped 11 bases and J dropped 3; count of bases not matched to a gene: 8. Germline-derived CDR1 and CDR2 are SGHTA and FQGNSA. The CDR3 is 15 residues long. The CDR3 DNA reads as TGTGCCGGATCGACTAGCGGGAGTATCTACAATGAGCAGTTCTTC. It codes for CAGSTSGSIYNEQFF. The whole variable domain, filled in from reference TRBV7-2 and TRBJ2-1, reads GAGVSQSPSNKVTEKGKDVELRCDPISGHTALYWYRQSLGQGLEFLIYFQGNSAPDKSGLPSDRFSAERTGGSVSTLTIQRTQQEDSAVYLCAGSTSGSIYNEQFFGPGTRLTVL.

The chain combines TRBV9 with TRBJ2-2; the D gene is possibly TRBD2 (6 bases). CDR1 and CDR2 (germline): SGDLS, YYNGEE. Trimming pared 4 bases from V and 3 bases from J, leaving 10 bases between. This CDR3 contains 14 residues. CDR3 coding DNA: TGTGCCAGCAGCATCCGGGAGTACACCGGGGAGCTGTTTTTT. Translated: CASSIREYTGELFF.

This chain uses TRBV3-1 (or the pseudogene TRBV3-2) with TRBJ2-7, with 9 positions matching TRBD2. Germline CDR1 is LGHDT and CDR2 is YNNKEL (reference sequence). Trimming took 1 base from V and 2 from J; bases not matched to a gene: 9. The CDR3 extends over 17 amino acids. The CDR3 sequence: CASSQGAPTSGAYEQYF. Written as DNA, the CDR3 is TGTGCCAGCAGCCAAGGGGCTCCGACTAGCGGAGCCTACGAGCAGTACTTC.

This chain joins TRBV7-8 and TRBJ2-1, with TRBD2 matching 12 bases. Germline CDR1 SGHVS, CDR2 FQNEAQ. Trimming at V came to 1 base and at J to 3 bases, leaving 10 bases not matched to a gene. The CDR3 has 19 residues. CDR3 region: CASSLGLAGAAPVYNEQFF. The CDR3 nucleotides read TGTGCCAGCAGCTTAGGACTAGCGGGAGCGGCGCCTGTCTACAATGAGCAGTTCTTC.

The chain combines TRBV30 with TRBJ1-6, with TRBD1 matching 7 bases. The CDR3 consists of 14 residues. Germline CDR1 and CDR2: GTSNPN and SVGIG (reference sequence). V gave up 4 bases and J gave up 7 bases; unmatched junction bases: 7. CDR3 protein: CAWNQGVRNSPLHF. As DNA, the CDR3 is TGTGCCTGGAACCAGGGGGTTAGGAATTCACCCCTCCACTTT.

V gene TRBV7-8 combines with J gene TRBJ2-7; 12 bases agree with TRBD1. Trimming removed 3 bases from V and 6 bases from J; junction bases left unmatched: 3. Germline assignment: CDR1 SGHVS and CDR2 FQNEAQ. CDR3 length: 14 residues. The CDR3 protein is CASSFRDRGREQYF. The CDR3 DNA reads as TGTGCCAGCAGCTTCCGGGACAGGGGGCGCGAGCAGTACTTC.

Here the CDR3 reads CASSIEGTDEAFF. In DNA form, the CDR3 reads TGTGCCAGTAGTATAGAGGGGACAGATGAAGCTTTCTTT. V gene TRBV19 combines with J gene TRBJ1-1; 7 nucleotides line up with TRBD1. V lost 0 bases to trimming and J lost 7 bases; unmatched junction nucleotides: 2. Germline CDR1 reads LNHDA; CDR2 reads SQIVND (reference sequence). The CDR3 runs to 13 residues.

The chain employs TRBV9 and TRBJ1-5, with D maybe TRBD1 (6 bases). CDR3 length equals 14 residues. Per germline, CDR1 SGDLS and CDR2 YYNGEE. Trimming removed 0 bases from V and 7 bases from J, with 11 bases in between. The CDR3 region is CASSVGPTGQPQHF. The DNA for the CDR3 is TGTGCCAGCAGCGTAGGTCCAACAGGGCAGCCCCAGCATTTT.

The chain couples TRBV10-3 to TRBJ1-6, with TRBD1 as a possible D gene (5 bases). Per the germline V gene, CDR1 is ENHRY and CDR2 is SYGVKD. V shed 4 bases and J shed 3 bases, with 10 bases lying between them. This CDR3 has 15 residues. CDR3 coding DNA: TGTGCCATCAGTGGAGAGGGGCTCTATAATTCACCCCTCCACTTT. Translating it yields CAISGEGLYNSPLHF.

A single count supports this clone. V gene TRBV30 combines with J gene TRBJ1-6; unclear D gene. The V end was cut by 3 bases, the J end by 14 bases, with 14 bases between. The CDR3 extends over 12 amino acids. From germline, CDR1 is GTSNPN and CDR2 SVGIG (reference sequence). CDR3 DNA sequence: TGTGCCTGGAGCGACAACGGAAGCACCCTCCACTTT. It codes for CAWSDNGSTLHF.

This clone was detected only once. V and J are TRBV7-9 and TRBJ1-1; D is ambiguous. The CDR3 sequence is 14 residues long. Trimming removed 5 bases at V and 1 base at J, with 11 bases between. Germline V gene data show CDR1 as SEHNR and CDR2 as FQNEAQ (reference sequence). Here the CDR3 reads CASSPFEANTEAFF. CDR3 bases: TGTGCCAGCAGCCCGTTCGAGGCGAACACTGAAGCTTTCTTT. The full variable domain, rest sourced from reference TRBV7-9 and TRBJ1-1, is DTGVSQNPRHKITKRGQNVTFRCDPISEHNRLYWYRQTLGQGPEFLTYFQNEAQLEKSRLLSDRFSAERPKGSFSTLEIQRTEQGDSAMYLCASSPFEANTEAFFGQGTRLTVV.

The genes are TRBV11-2 and TRBJ1-5; no firm D call. The V end lost 5 bases, the J end lost 3 bases, and 11 bases lay between the germline ends. The germline V gene encodes CDR1 SGHAT and CDR2 FQNNGV. The CDR3 is made up of 14 amino acids. The CDR3 DNA reads as TGTGCCAGCAGCATTAATCCTCTCAATCAGCCCCAGCATTTT. Its translation is CASSINPLNQPQHF.

This clone appeared once. V gene TRBV28 combines with J gene TRBJ2-7, with D possibly being TRBD2 (6 bases). Trimming took 6 bases from V and 1 from J, leaving 16 bases between them. Germline-derived CDR1 and CDR2 are MDHEN and SYDVKM. The CDR3 is made up of 15 amino acids. CDR3 DNA sequence: TGTGCCAGCAGCACTACCGGGACTGGATCCTACGAGCAGTACTTC. It yields the protein CASSTTGTGSYEQYF.

This chain links TRBV20-1 with TRBJ2-5; D not certain. Germline values: CDR1 DFQATT, CDR2 SNEGSKA (reference sequence). The V end lost 2 bases, the J end lost 5 bases, and 3 bases lay between the germline ends. The CDR3 loop spans 10 amino acids. The CDR3 nucleotides read TGCAGTGCTAGAACGGAGACCCAGTACTTC. Translation: CSARTETQYF.

The chain employs TRBV7-9 and TRBJ2-2; D not resolved. V dropped 5 bases and J dropped 1 base, with 2 bases sitting between them. Germline V gene sequence: CDR1 SEHNR, CDR2 FQNEAQ (reference sequence). CDR3 length equals 12 residues. The CDR3 spells CASSMNTGELFF. As DNA, the CDR3 is TGTGCCAGCAGCATGAACACCGGGGAGCTGTTTTTT.

The chain couples TRBV7-3 to TRBJ1-1; no definite D call. Germline loops: CDR1 SGHTA, CDR2 FQGTGA. There are 15 residues in the CDR3. V shed 2 bases and J shed 0 bases, with 10 bases lying between them. CDR3 protein: CASSLGIGMNTEAFF. The CDR3 DNA reads TGTGCCAGCAGCTTAGGAATAGGGATGAACACTGAAGCTTTCTTT.

This chain links TRBV10-2 with TRBJ1-5; D ambiguous. Per germline, CDR1 WSHSY and CDR2 SAAADI. The length of the CDR3 is 15 residues. The ends were cut back, 10 bases at V and 5 bases at J, with 21 bases in the middle. This chain's CDR3 is CATRSEGRIDQPQHF. Here the CDR3 DNA reads TGCGCCACACGGAGTGAGGGCCGAATAGATCAGCCCCAGCATTTT.

V and J are TRBV9 and TRBJ2-1, with D perhaps given as TRBD1 or TRBD2 (7 bases each). CDR3 length: 16 residues. The germline CDR1 and CDR2 sequences are SGDLS and YYNGEE. Trimming shortened V by 4 bases and J by 2 bases, and 16 bases separated the two germline ends. The CDR3 DNA is TGTGCCAGCAGCCCGCACCCAGGGGGGGCCTACAATGAGCAGTTCTTC. This translates into CASSPHPGGAYNEQFF.

The chain recombines TRBV10-1 with TRBJ2-2, with 12 nucleotides matching TRBD2. Germline V gene data show CDR1 as WNHNN and CDR2 as SYGVQD (reference sequence). V shed 4 bases and J 7 bases; nucleotides not matched to a gene: 7. This CDR3 comprises 16 residues. CDR3 nucleotide sequence: TGCGCCAGCAGTGGAGGGGGACTAGCGGGCGGCGGGGAGCTGTTTTTT. It encodes CASSGGGLAGGGELFF.

The genes are TRBV5-1 and TRBJ1-3, with 9 bases matching TRBD1. The CDR3 is 14 amino acids. Germline CDR1 and CDR2: SGHRS and YFSETQ. After removal of 8 bases from V and 9 bases from J, the junction contained 12 bases not matched to a gene. CDR3 coding DNA: TGCGCCAGTCAACCGGGACAGGGAGAAACCACCATATATTTT. As protein: CASQPGQGETTIYF. Filled out from reference TRBV5-1 and TRBJ1-3, the complete variable domain reads KAGVTQTPRYLIKTRGQQVTLSCSPISGHRSVSWYQQTPGQGLQFLFEYFSETQRNKGNFPGRFSGRQFSNSRSEMNVSTLELGDSALYLCASQPGQGETTIYFGEGSWLTVV.

The rearrangement links TRBV7-3 to TRBJ2-3; tentatively, D is TRBD2 (5 bases). CDR3 size: 14 residues. CDR1 is SGHTA and CDR2 is FQGTGA in the germline V gene. The V end was cut by 5 bases, the J end by 1 base, with 10 bases between. The CDR3 sequence: CASSPRTGTDTQYF. CDR3 sequence (DNA): TGTGCCAGCAGCCCTAGGACTGGCACAGATACGCAGTATTTT.

The J gene is TRBJ1-2, the V gene TRBV30; 12 nucleotides agree with TRBD1. The CDR3 runs 18 residues. The germline CDR1 and CDR2 sequences are GTSNPN and SVGIG (reference sequence). Germline trimming cut 2 bases from V and 6 bases from J; bases unmatched to any gene: 16. The CDR3 here is CAWSTTGTGGSLRDGYTF. For the CDR3, the DNA is TGTGCCTGGAGTACCACCGGGACAGGGGGCTCACTTAGGGATGGCTACACCTTC. The full variable domain, completed using reference TRBV30 and TRBJ1-2, is SQTIHQWPATLVQPVGSPLSLECTVEGTSNPNLYWYRQAAGRGLQLLFYSVGIGQISSEVPQNLSASRPQDRQFILSSKKLLLSDSGFYLCAWSTTGTGGSLRDGYTFGSGTRLTVV.